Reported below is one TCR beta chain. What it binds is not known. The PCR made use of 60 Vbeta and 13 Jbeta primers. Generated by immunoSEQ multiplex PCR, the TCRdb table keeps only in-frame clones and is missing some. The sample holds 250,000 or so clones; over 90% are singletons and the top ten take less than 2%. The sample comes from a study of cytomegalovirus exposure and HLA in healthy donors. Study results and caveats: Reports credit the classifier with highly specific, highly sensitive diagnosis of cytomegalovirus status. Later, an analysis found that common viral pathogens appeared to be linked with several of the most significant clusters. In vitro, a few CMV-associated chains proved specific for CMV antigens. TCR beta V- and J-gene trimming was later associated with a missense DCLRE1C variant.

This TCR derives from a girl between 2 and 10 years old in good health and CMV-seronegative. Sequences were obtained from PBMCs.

CDR3 in DNA: TGTGCCAGCAGTTACCCGACAGGACTCAATCAGCCCCAGCATTTT. Translation: CASSYPTGLNQPQHF. The J gene is TRBJ1-5, the V gene TRBV6-5; D perhaps matches TRBD1 (6 bases). Trimming stripped 2 bases from V and 3 bases from J, with 11 bases between. Germline lookup yields CDR1 MNHEY and CDR2 SVGAGI. The CDR3 length is 15 residues.